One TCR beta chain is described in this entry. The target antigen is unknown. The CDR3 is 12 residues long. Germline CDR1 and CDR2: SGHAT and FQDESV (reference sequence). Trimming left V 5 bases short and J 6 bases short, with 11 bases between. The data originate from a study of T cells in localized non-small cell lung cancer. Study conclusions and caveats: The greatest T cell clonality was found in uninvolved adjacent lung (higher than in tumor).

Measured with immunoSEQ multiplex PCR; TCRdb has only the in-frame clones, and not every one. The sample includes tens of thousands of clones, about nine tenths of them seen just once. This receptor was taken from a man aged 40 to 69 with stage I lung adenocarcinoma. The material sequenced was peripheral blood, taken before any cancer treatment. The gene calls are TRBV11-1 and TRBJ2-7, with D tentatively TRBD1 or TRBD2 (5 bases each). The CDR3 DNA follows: TGTGCCAGCAGCAGAGGGGTAGGCGAGCAGTACTTC. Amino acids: CASSRGVGEQYF.